The 19 T cell receptor beta chains presented below share a single source sample, sequenced in a study of T cells in Graves' hyperthyroidism and ophthalmopathy. TCR beta CDR3 region amplification was performed from RNA transcripts. The TCR CDR3 was amplified in a first-round RT-PCR using the HTBI primer set. TCRdb reprocessed the multiplex PCR reads with MiXCR, giving one entry per CDR3 protein. This sample has roughly 500,000 distinct CDR3 sequences, with 15% to 20% found just once. The specimen was blood. The receptors originated from a young woman with Graves' ophthalmopathy.

In its sample, this clonotype was seen many times. V and J are TRBV2 and TRBJ1-5; 11 nucleotides line up with TRBD1. Trimming removed 4 bases from V and 10 bases from J; junction bases left unmatched: 6. Germline CDR1 SNHLY, CDR2 FYNNEI. This CDR3 has 14 amino acids. Written as DNA, the CDR3 is TGTGCCAGCAGTGGGACAGGGGGCGGGGAACCCCAGCATTTT. It codes for CASSGTGGGEPQHF.

This clonotype was found a few times. The rearrangement joins TRBV5-1 to TRBJ2-1, with 16 bases aligning to TRBD2. After removal of 4 bases from V and 1 base from J, the junction contained 5 bases not matched to a gene. The CDR3 sequence is 18 residues long. Germline V lookup: CDR1 SGHRS, CDR2 YFSETQ. CDR3 amino acids: CASSGGTSGRGSYNEQFF. The CDR3 bases are TGCGCCAGCAGCGGGGGGACTAGCGGGAGGGGTTCCTACAATGAGCAGTTCTTC.

This clonotype was found a few times. The CDR3 spells CASSSAGGNTGELFF. As DNA, the CDR3 is TGTGCCAGCAGTTCGGCGGGAGGTAACACCGGGGAGCTGTTTTTT. The rearrangement links TRBV6-1 to TRBJ2-2; 8 nucleotides line up with TRBD2. Germline V gene lookup returns CDR1 MNHNS and CDR2 SASEGT. The length of the CDR3 is 15 residues. V was pared by 5 bases and J by 2 bases, with 4 bases of the junction left unmatched.

The chain recombines TRBV28 with TRBJ1-3; tentative D call: TRBD1 (5 bases). V was trimmed by 6 bases and J by 0 bases, leaving 12 bases between them. Germline CDR1 and CDR2: MDHEN and SYDVKM. The CDR3 is made up of 15 amino acids. The CDR3 reads CASSRDWFSGNTIYF. For the CDR3, the DNA is TGTGCCAGCAGCCGGGACTGGTTCTCTGGAAACACCATATATTTT.

This clonotype has more than one count but fewer than ten. This CDR3 is CASSVGTGYKETQYF. For the CDR3, the DNA is TGTGCCAGCAGCGTAGGGACAGGGTATAAGGAGACCCAGTACTTC. The J gene is TRBJ2-5, the V gene TRBV9, with TRBD1 matching 8 bases. CDR1 is SGDLS, CDR2 YYNGEE, per germline. The CDR3 sequence is 15 residues long. V shed 0 bases and J 5 bases; nucleotides not matched to a gene: 6.

This clonotype was seen just once. A much larger clone differs by one base, so this may be a read error. This chain links TRBV7-2 with TRBJ2-1, with TRBD2 matching over 8 bases. CDR1 and CDR2 from the germline V gene are SGHTA and FQGNSA. The CDR3 length is 16 residues. The CDR3 here is CASSLASGSNYNEQSF. The CDR3 coding sequence is TGTGCCAGCAGCTTGGCCAGCGGGAGTAACTACAATGAGCAGTCCTTC.

The CDR3, as DNA: TGTGCCAGCAGTAGGTTAGGACTAGCGGGAGAAGAGCAGTTCTTC. This gives the protein CASSRLGLAGEEQFF. The V gene is TRBV2, the J gene TRBJ2-1; 13 bases align to TRBD2. V dropped 5 bases and J dropped 10; count of bases not matched to a gene: 8. The CDR3 consists of 15 residues. CDR1 is SNHLY and CDR2 is FYNNEI in the germline V gene.

This clonotype was detected many times. The gene calls are TRBV7-2 and TRBJ2-5; D is tentatively TRBD1 or TRBD2 (6 bases each). The CDR3 is 13 amino acids. The germline V gene has CDR1 SGHTA and CDR2 FQGNSA. V dropped 5 bases and J dropped 7 bases, with 14 bases sitting between them. CDR3 coding DNA: TGTGCCAGCAGCCCTGGAGGGGGATGGACCCAGTACTTC. Translated, it gives CASSPGGGWTQYF.

This clonotype was observed many times. The rearrangement joins TRBV28 to TRBJ2-7, with 7 bases matching TRBD1. Looked up from germline, CDR1 is MDHEN and CDR2 is SYDVKM. Losses at the gene ends were 5 bases for V and 3 bases for J; bases not matched to a gene: 13. This CDR3 is 16 amino acids long. CDR3: CASSVSSGTDNYEQYF. The DNA for the CDR3 is TGTGCCAGCAGTGTATCATCCGGGACAGACAACTACGAGCAGTACTTC.

This clonotype appeared once. The CDR3 protein is CASREAGLETQYF. In DNA, the CDR3 is TGTGCCAGTAGGGAGGCGGGGCTCGAGACCCAGTACTTC. The chain joins TRBV19 to TRBJ2-5; D is perhaps TRBD2 (6 bases). CDR3 length: 13 residues. With 6 bases removed from V and 5 bases from J, the gap between germline ends came to 13 bases. CDR1 and CDR2 (germline): LNHDA, SQIVND (reference sequence).

There are a few counts of this clonotype. One junction end does not reproduce the germline sequence, and a read error may be involved. The V call is TRBV6-5, the J call TRBJ2-7; perhaps D is TRBD1 or TRBD2 (5 bases each). The germline V gene has CDR1 MNHEY and CDR2 SVGAGI. This CDR3 region has 14 residues. The CDR3 here is CASGYPGTPYEQYF. For the CDR3, the DNA is TGTGCCAGCGGTTACCCCGGGACCCCCTACGAGCAGTACTTC.

The table lists this clonotype with a few counts. The V and J genes are TRBV7-2 and TRBJ2-1, with D perhaps TRBD1 or TRBD2 (5 bases each). Germline loops: CDR1 SGHTA, CDR2 FQGNSA. The CDR3 is made up of 16 amino acids. The V gene lost 0 bases and the J gene lost 9 bases, with 18 bases spanning the gap. CDR3 in amino acids: CASSLASLAGQGEQFF. The CDR3 DNA reads TGTGCCAGCAGCTTAGCAAGCCTAGCAGGCCAGGGTGAGCAGTTCTTC.

At least ten counts were recorded for this clonotype. The chain is built from TRBV28 and TRBJ1-2; tentatively, D is TRBD1 (5 bases). Germline CDR1 MDHEN, CDR2 SYDVKM. Trimming removed 2 bases from V and 4 bases from J, with 17 bases in between. The CDR3 is 16 amino acids. CDR3: CASSLRGRQLTYGYTF. The CDR3 coding sequence is TGTGCCAGCAGTTTAAGGGGTAGGCAGCTAACCTATGGCTACACCTTC.

The chain joins TRBV30 to TRBJ2-2; 16 bases are a match to TRBD2. The CDR3 length is 19 residues. Unmatched junction bases numbered 15, after V lost 4 bases and J lost 7 bases. Germline values: CDR1 GTSNPN, CDR2 SVGIG (reference sequence). The CDR3 protein is CAWNPPGLAGGPKSGELFF. The CDR3 DNA sequence: TGTGCCTGGAACCCACCGGGACTAGCGGGAGGGCCTAAGAGCGGGGAGCTGTTTTTT. The complete variable domain, with remaining parts taken from reference TRBV30 and TRBJ2-2, reads SQTIHQWPATLVQPVGSPLSLECTVEGTSNPNLYWYRQAAGRGLQLLFYSVGIGQISSEVPQNLSASRPQDRQFILSSKKLLLSDSGFYLCAWNPPGLAGGPKSGELFFGEGSRLTVL.

This sequence joins TRBV20-1 and TRBJ2-2; 7 bases are a match to TRBD1. J lost 5 bases, V lost 7 bases, and 4 bases had no gene match. Germline assignment: CDR1 DFQATT and CDR2 SNEGSKA (reference sequence). The length of the CDR3 is 12 residues. The CDR3 region has the DNA TGCAGTGGACGACAGGGAACCGGGGAGCTGTTTTTT. Its translation is CSGRQGTGELFF.

V is TRBV4-1 and J is TRBJ2-7; 7 bases align to TRBD1. Trimming took 3 bases from V and 9 from J; bases not matched to a gene: 11. Germline-derived CDR1 and CDR2 are MGHRA and YSYEKL. CDR3 length: 14 amino acids. DNA for the CDR3: TGCGCCAGCAGCCAGGCGGACAGGACAAGTGTGCAGTACTTC. Translated: CASSQADRTSVQYF.

The chain is built from TRBV29-1 and TRBJ2-2; the D gene is possibly TRBD2 (6 bases). The V end lost 3 bases, the J end lost 2 bases, and 7 bases lay between the germline ends. The CDR3 contains 13 residues. Germline values: CDR1 SQVTM, CDR2 ANQGSEA. CDR3 DNA sequence: TGCAGCGTTGACGGGGGAAACACCGGGGAGCTGTTTTTT. It yields the protein CSVDGGNTGELFF.

This clonotype came up many times. The CDR3 spells CASRGTGEQYF. The CDR3 DNA follows: TGTGCCAGCAGGGGAACGGGGGAGCAGTACTTC. The V call is TRBV12-3 or TRBV12-4, the J call TRBJ2-7, with a weak D call TRBD2 (5 bases). Trimming shortened V by 6 bases and J by 7 bases, and 10 bases separated the two germline ends. The length of the CDR3 is 11 residues.

This clonotype occurred many times. The chain carries TRBV28 and TRBJ2-7; 7 bases are a match to TRBD2. The CDR3 contains 14 residues. Germline loops: CDR1 MDHEN, CDR2 SYDVKM. V lost 6 bases, J lost 5 bases, and 10 bases stayed unmatched. The CDR3 nucleotides read TGTGCCAGCAGCCTTCTACCCGGGACTAACGAGCAGTACTTC. Translating it yields CASSLLPGTNEQYF. The complete variable domain, with remaining parts taken from reference TRBV28 and TRBJ2-7, reads DVKVTQSSRYLVKRTGEKVFLECVQDMDHENMFWYRQDPGLGLRLIYFSYDVKMKEKGDIPEGYSVSREKKERFSLILESASTNQTSMYLCASSLLPGTNEQYFGPGTRLTVT.